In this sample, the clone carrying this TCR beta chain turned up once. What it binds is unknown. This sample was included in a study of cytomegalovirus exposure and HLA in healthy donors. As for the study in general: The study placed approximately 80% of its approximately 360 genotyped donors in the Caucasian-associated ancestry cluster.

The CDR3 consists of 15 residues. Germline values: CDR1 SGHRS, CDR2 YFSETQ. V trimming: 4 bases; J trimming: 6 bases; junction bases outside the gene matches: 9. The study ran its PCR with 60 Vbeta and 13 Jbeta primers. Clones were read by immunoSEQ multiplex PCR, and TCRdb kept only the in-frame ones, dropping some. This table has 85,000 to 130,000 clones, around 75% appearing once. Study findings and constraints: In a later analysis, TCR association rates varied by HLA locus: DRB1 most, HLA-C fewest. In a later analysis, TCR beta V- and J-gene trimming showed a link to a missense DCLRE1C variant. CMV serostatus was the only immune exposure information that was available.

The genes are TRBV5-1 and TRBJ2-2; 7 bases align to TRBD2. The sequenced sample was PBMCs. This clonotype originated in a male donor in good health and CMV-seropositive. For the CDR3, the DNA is TGCGCCAGCAGCCGTAGAGCGGGGTTGGCCGGGGAGCTGTTTTTT. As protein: CASSRRAGLAGELFF.